This is a list of T cell receptor beta chains from one sample in a study of cytomegalovirus exposure and HLA in healthy donors. Data came from immunoSEQ multiplex PCR; TCRdb stores just in-frame clones and leaves some out. This sample has about 110,000 clones, with roughly 80% found just once. Sequenced sample: PBMCs. Receptors were obtained from a man younger than 45 in good health and CMV-seropositive. Each CDR3 is given with its conserved first and last residue. Each record gives: J gene, V gene, CDR3 protein.

TRBJ2-3 TRBV5-6 CASSLGGGTGSTDTQYF
TRBJ1-3 TRBV4-3 CASSQEREGASGNTIYF
TRBJ1-2 TRBV15 CATSRDPVSGYTF
TRBJ2-2 TRBV19 CASTRVYPGELFF
TRBJ2-3 TRBV18 CASSLSGLAGSRTDTQYF
TRBJ2-7 TRBV5-1 CASSSKYGQGDEQYF
TRBJ1-2 TRBV5-1 CASSLWTGYGYTF
TRBJ1-5 TRBV2 CASRSGFSNQPQHF
TRBJ2-1 TRBV7-2 CASRRLASFNNEQFF
TRBJ2-7 TRBV9 CASSVATGLTYEQYF
TRBJ2-2 TRBV4-1 CASSLLVTGGKPGELFF
TRBJ1-4 TRBV7-9 CSSSPTTGQKNEKLFF
TRBJ2-1 TRBV18 CASSPAGQNTDEQFF
TRBJ2-5 TRBV11-2 CASSAGTEGTQYF
TRBJ1-1 TRBV6-1 CASNTGQEHTEAFF
TRBJ2-1 TRBV5-4 CASSKGTGELYEQFF
TRBJ1-2 TRBV5-1 CASSPPTGFNGYTF
TRBJ1-6 TRBV14 CASSRIGTGDLSSYNSPLHF
TRBJ2-2 TRBV15 CATSRRRGAGGELFF
TRBJ1-6 TRBV6-5 CASRREAGSPLHF
TRBJ2-5 TRBV30 CAWSVIDSGTQYF
TRBJ2-5 TRBV27 CASSLSRGLWETQYF
TRBJ2-7 TRBV7-8 CASSIRTPDYEQYF
TRBJ1-3 TRBV11-3 CASSPDTGNTIYF
TRBJ1-2 TRBV6-9 CASSYSIQGDYGYTF
TRBJ1-3 TRBV7-9 CASSSQGQGAGNTIYF
TRBJ2-5 TRBV19 CASSISRGRGETQYF
TRBJ1-2 TRBV7-9 CASSLSSGDGYTF
TRBJ2-7 TRBV15 CATSPDRVNYEQYF
TRBJ2-7 TRBV5-5 CASSSDREFSEQYF
TRBJ2-3 TRBV5-1 CASSFGLAGADTQYF
TRBJ1-2 TRBV4-3 CASSQDSVGRYGYTF
TRBJ1-6 TRBV14 CASSQSIPSSQSPLYF
TRBJ2-2 TRBV9 CASSVSGERTGELFF
TRBJ2-2 TRBV29-1 CSVSYLGTGNTGELFF
TRBJ1-2 TRBV29-1 CSGIQGTHGYTF
TRBJ1-6 TRBV27 CASSFRGSNSPLHF
TRBJ1-1 TRBV5-1 CASSTYRGQNTEAFF
TRBJ2-6 TRBV5-4 CAITLSGANVLTF
TRBJ1-6 TRBV5-1 CASSNDGQRNSPLHF
TRBJ2-7 TRBV27 CASSLGQAYGQYF
TRBJ2-5 TRBV7-9 CASSYAGEEETQYF
TRBJ1-3 TRBV10-3 CAIGTAGNTIYF
TRBJ2-1 TRBV7-2 CASSLDPSGGAYVQFF
TRBJ1-5 TRBV30 CAWSVRDSSNQPQHF
TRBJ2-3 TRBV11-2 CASSLEAGTDTQYF
TRBJ1-1 TRBV5-4 CASSPNGQGGTEAFF
TRBJ2-2 TRBV4-2 CASSPSSGGDTGELFF
TRBJ2-1 TRBV7-7 CASSPTTSGGEQFF
TRBJ2-7 TRBV30 CAWSMDLGLAGDEQYF
TRBJ2-1 TRBV19 CASSIGSGGNEQFF
TRBJ1-5 TRBV19 CASSIDREEPQHF
TRBJ2-5 TRBV11-2 CASSSSDKETQYF
TRBJ2-1 TRBV18 CASSPAGTTRVNEQFF
TRBJ1-2 TRBV14 CASSPGQGYYGYTF
TRBJ2-3 TRBV19 CASSPREGYTDTQYF
TRBJ1-3 TRBV27 CAAGRGPGNTIYF
TRBJ1-2 TRBV4-3 CASSQELTGNGYTF